This T cell receptor beta chain was profiled in a study of blood T cell repertoires in COVID-19. Study at large: Sites across the United States, Italy and Spain contributed samples from acute and convalescent COVID-19. T cells, B-cell-depleted T cells, or PBMCs supplied cDNA or gDNA.

CDR3 length: 13 amino acids. Deletions cut 7 bases from V and 2 bases from J, with 12 bases between. In the source study's methods: The authors estimated nucleated cell counts from reference gene primer amplification. TCRdb's copy holds only in-frame clones and misses some; the assay was immunoSEQ multiplex PCR. V and J calls plus clone size are reproduced from that table; the DNA served to infer D and trimming. The profile shows around 300,000 clones, roughly 89% of them singletons. Sequencing was carried out using peripheral blood. This chain connects TRBV12-3 or TRBV12-4 to TRBJ2-7, with D perhaps matching TRBD1 (6 bases). The clonotype comes from a man aged 50 to 60 with acute or convalescent COVID-19. CDR3 bases: TGTGCCAGCACCGACGGGACAACCTACGAGCAGTACTTC. Its translation: CASTDGTTYEQYF.